The rows below give T cell receptor beta chains drawn from one sample of a study of STAT5B mutations in CD4+ large granular lymphocyte leukemia. The repertoire was sequenced with immunoSEQ multiplex PCR; TCRdb's copy has only in-frame clones and lacks some. This sample has 30,000 to 40,000 clones, with about 80% found just once. Sequencing used CD4+ T cells from blood buffy coats. These receptors all come from a human donor in good health. Each CDR3 is given with its conserved first and last residue. The D gene is left open where the match is weak. Size is omitted from some rows. Given values are once, few, many or a class for expanded clones.

TGTGCCAGCAGCCCGGGGCAAGAGACCCAGTACTTC,CASSPGQETQYF,TRBV5-4,NA,NA,TRBJ2-5
TGTGCCAGCAGCCCCAGGGGGTTCCGTTACGAGCAGTACTTC,CASSPRGFRYEQYF,TRBV7-9,NA,TRBD1,TRBJ2-7
TGTGCCAGCAGTACAACCTCCCTAGGGAAGGGTGGCTACACCTTC,CASSTTSLGKGGYTF,TRBV27,NA,NA,TRBJ1-2
TGTGCTAGTGGTTTGATAGGACAGGGACGGCAGTACTTC,CASGLIGQGRQYF,TRBV12-5,NA,TRBD1,TRBJ2-7
TGTGCCAGTTCGCCCGGGGGGATATTAGCGCGGGGCTATAACCAGTACTTC,CASSPGGILARGYNQYF,TRBV19,NA,TRBD2,TRBJ2-5
TGTGCCAGCAGTTTGACACGGAACACCATATATTTT,CASSLTRNTIYF,TRBV28,NA,NA,TRBJ1-3
TGTGCCAGCAGTCCCAGGGTAGGGGGTGAAGCTTTCTTT,CASSPRVGGEAFF,TRBV27,NA,NA,TRBJ1-1
TGTGCCAGCAGTATTTCCTCCACAGGGGACTATGGCTACACCTTC,CASSISSTGDYGYTF,TRBV27,NA,TRBD1,TRBJ1-2
TGTGCCAGCAGCTTAGGGACTAGCGGGAGCGAGCAGTACTTC,CASSLGTSGSEQYF,TRBV7-2,once,TRBD2,TRBJ2-7
TGTGCCAACTTTGGACAACAGGGGGCGCGGAACTATGGCTACACCTTC,CANFGQQGARNYGYTF,TRBV11-2,NA,TRBD1,TRBJ1-2
TGTGCCAGCAGTAAGATATCAGATACGCAGTATTTT,CASSKISDTQYF,TRBV25-1,NA,NA,TRBJ2-3
TGTGCCAGCAGTAGTCCTCGGCCGGGGTCAGATACGCAGTATTTT,CASSSPRPGSDTQYF,TRBV27,NA,NA,TRBJ2-3
TGTGCCAGTATTGGCTCCCATGAAAAACTGTTTTTT,CASIGSHEKLFF,TRBV19,once,NA,TRBJ1-4
TGTGCCAGCAGCTTGAGGGCAAGATACGAGCAGTACTTC,CASSLRARYEQYF,TRBV5-6,NA,NA,TRBJ2-7
TGTGCCAGCAGTGAGAGGGTTCGGGGGACTGAAGCTTTCTTT,CASSERVRGTEAFF,TRBV11-2,NA,NA,TRBJ1-1
TGTGCCAGCTCCAGGGACTCCACCTTGACCCAGCATTTT,CASSRDSTLTQHF,TRBV5-5,NA,NA,TRBJ1-5
TGTGCCAGCAGCTTAATCCCCTCGAACAGGGGCAATCAGCCCCAGCATTTT,CASSLIPSNRGNQPQHF,TRBV7-9,NA,NA,TRBJ1-5
TGTGCCAGCAGCTTAGGACCGGAGATTCTCACAGATACGCAGTATTTT,CASSLGPEILTDTQYF,TRBV7-8,NA,NA,TRBJ2-3
TGTGCCAGTAGAGGCTCCACCGGGGAGCTGTTTTTT,CASRGSTGELFF,TRBV19,NA,NA,TRBJ2-2
TGCGCCAGCAGCCAGGGACAGGGGCGCCTGGGTACTGAAGCTTTCTTT,CASSQGQGRLGTEAFF,TRBV5-1,NA,TRBD1,TRBJ1-1
TGTGCCAGCAGCAATTCTAGTAGCAATCAGCCCCAGCATTTT,CASSNSSSNQPQHF,TRBV21-1,NA,NA,TRBJ1-5
TGTGCCAGCAGCAAGGGACAGGGGGGTGCCGGGGAGCTGTTTTTT,CASSKGQGGAGELFF,TRBV27,NA,TRBD1,TRBJ2-2
TGTGCCAGCACCCGAACAGAGCCTGGGGCCAACGTCCTGACTTTC,CASTRTEPGANVLTF,TRBV6-1,few,NA,TRBJ2-6
TGTGCCAGCAGCCAAGGTACTTGGTCAGCCACTGAAGCTTTCTTT,CASSQGTWSATEAFF,TRBV14,NA,NA,TRBJ1-1
TGTGCCAGCAGTGTTCTGGGAAGTGGTGGCTACACCTTC,CASSVLGSGGYTF,TRBV2,few,NA,TRBJ1-2
TGCGCCAGCAGCCCACAAAACCCACTAGCGGGAATTGTCAGTGAGCAGTTCTTC,CASSPQNPLAGIVSEQFF,TRBV5-1,NA,TRBD2,TRBJ2-1
TGTGCCAGCAGCATTGGACTAGCGGGCACCTACGAGCAGTACTTC,CASSIGLAGTYEQYF,TRBV7-2,once,TRBD2,TRBJ2-7
TGCGCCAGCAGCTTGGCCGCCATGAGACTAGCGGGAGTTAGGAATGAGCAGTTCTTC,CASSLAAMRLAGVRNEQFF,TRBV5-1,NA,TRBD2,TRBJ2-1
TGTGCCAGCAGCCCGGACAGTAACTCCTACAATGAGCAGTTCTTC,CASSPDSNSYNEQFF,TRBV2,few,NA,TRBJ2-1
TGTGCCAGCAGTGTAAGACTAGCGGGAGTCCCCTACGAGCAGTACTTC,CASSVRLAGVPYEQYF,TRBV28,NA,TRBD2,TRBJ2-7
TGTGCCAGCAGGCTTGCGCGGTGGAACACTGAAGCTTTCTTT,CASRLARWNTEAFF,TRBV2,NA,NA,TRBJ1-1
TGCGCCAGCAGCCACGTCGCCGAGAACAATGAGCAGTTCTTC,CASSHVAENNEQFF,TRBV5-1,NA,NA,TRBJ2-1
TGCGCCAGCAGTCCTCTTGGGGAGGACGAGCAGTACTTC,CASSPLGEDEQYF,TRBV10-1,NA,NA,TRBJ2-7
TGCGCCAGCAGCTTGGACAGGGCGGACGGGGAGCTGTTTTTT,CASSLDRADGELFF,TRBV5-1,NA,NA,TRBJ2-2
TGTGCCAGCAGCTTACGGGGGGCGAACTATGGCTACACCTTC,CASSLRGANYGYTF,TRBV7-9,few,NA,TRBJ1-2
TGCGCCAGCAGTGAGACCGGACTAGCGGGAGGAAGAGAGACCCAGTACTTC,CASSETGLAGGRETQYF,TRBV10-1,NA,TRBD2,TRBJ2-5
TGCGCCAGCAGCTTGTGGGGGGCTGGACAGGGGTCCCGAGAGACCCAGTACTTC,CASSLWGAGQGSRETQYF,TRBV5-1,NA,TRBD1,TRBJ2-5
TGTGCCAGTAGTATAGCTCAAGGACTAGCGGGCCCCAGCTCCTACAATGAGCAGTTCTTC,CASSIAQGLAGPSSYNEQFF,TRBV19,once,TRBD2,TRBJ2-1
TGTGCCAGCCGGGACAGCTCCTACGAGCAGTACTTC,CASRDSSYEQYF,TRBV18,NA,TRBD1,TRBJ2-7
TGTGCCAGTAGTATGAGCGGGTGGGGGCGCGGCACTGAAGCTTTCTTT,CASSMSGWGRGTEAFF,TRBV19,NA,NA,TRBJ1-1
TGTGCCAGCAGCCCCACAGGGAATTCACCCCTCCACTTT,CASSPTGNSPLHF,TRBV6-5,few,NA,TRBJ1-6
TGTGCCAGTACCCACCCATCGGGGAATTCACCCCTCCACTTT,CASTHPSGNSPLHF,TRBV19,NA,NA,TRBJ1-6
TGCAGCGTTGAGGCAGATAATGAAAAACTGTTTTTT,CSVEADNEKLFF,TRBV29-1,NA,NA,TRBJ1-4
TGTGCCAGCTCAGGGACAGGGGGAGTAGGCTACGAGCAGTACTTC,CASSGTGGVGYEQYF,TRBV18,NA,TRBD1,TRBJ2-7
TGCGCCAGCAGCCTAGTCGACAGGCCGAACCCCTACAATGAGCAGTTCTTC,CASSLVDRPNPYNEQFF,TRBV5-1,NA,NA,TRBJ2-1
TGCGCCAGCAGACCCGGGACTTCCTACGAGCAGTACTTC,CASRPGTSYEQYF,TRBV10-2,NA,NA,TRBJ2-7
TGTGCCAGTACTCCGGGACAGGGACATAATTCACCCCTCCACTTT,CASTPGQGHNSPLHF,TRBV9,NA,TRBD1,TRBJ1-6
TGTGCCAGCAGCCCTCGGATGAACTATGGCTACACCTTC,CASSPRMNYGYTF,TRBV7-2,NA,NA,TRBJ1-2
TGCAGCGTTGGATCGCGTTTCTACAATGAGCAGTTCTTC,CSVGSRFYNEQFF,TRBV29-1,NA,NA,TRBJ2-1
TGCGCCAGCAGCTATACCTCAGGGGAGCAGTACTTC,CASSYTSGEQYF,TRBV5-1,once,NA,TRBJ2-7
TGCGCCAGCAGCGAAACAGCGGGAGCCCACGAGCAGTACTTC,CASSETAGAHEQYF,TRBV5-1,NA,TRBD2,TRBJ2-7
TGTGCCAGCAGCTTAGGTCAGTCAGCAACTGAAGCTTTCTTT,CASSLGQSATEAFF,TRBV11-3,NA,NA,TRBJ1-1
TGTGCCAGCGGGGGACTAGGGACGAACACCGGGGAGCTGTTTTTT,CASGGLGTNTGELFF,TRBV7-2,NA,TRBD2,TRBJ2-2
TGTGCCAGCAGTGGACGACGGGGAGAAGATCAGCCCCAGCATTTT,CASSGRRGEDQPQHF,TRBV2,few,NA,TRBJ1-5
TGTGCCAGCAGTCCACACGAGGCGAACACCGGGGAGCTGTTTTTT,CASSPHEANTGELFF,TRBV6-6,NA,NA,TRBJ2-2